The 30 T cell receptor beta chains below were found in one sample sequenced in a study of control samples from healthy donors and cancer patients. The protocol was immunoSEQ multiplex PCR, while the TCRdb copy is restricted to in-frame clones and leaves out a portion. The table has roughly 80,000 clones, roughly 84% seen once. The sequenced material came from blood. The receptors come from a woman aged 45-65 years in good health.

This chain uses TRBV6-2 or TRBV6-3 with TRBJ2-6; D not resolved. CDR3 length: 14 residues. The V end lost 0 bases, the J end lost 3 bases, and 3 bases lay between the germline ends. Germline CDR1 is MNHEY and CDR2 is SVGEGT. CDR3 in amino acids: CASSYSLGANVLTF. DNA of the CDR3: TGTGCCAGCAGTTACTCGCTTGGGGCCAACGTCCTGACTTTC.

The chain has TRBV18 and TRBJ2-3; no definite D call. Germline V gene sequence: CDR1 KGHSH, CDR2 LQKENI. CDR3 size: 17 residues. Trimming cost V 3 bases and J 4 bases, with 20 bases left between them. The CDR3 loop is CASSPLGVPPPSDTQYF. In DNA form, the CDR3 reads TGTGCCAGCTCACCTCTTGGGGTCCCCCCGCCGTCAGATACGCAGTATTTT.

The chain combines TRBV19 with TRBJ2-3; 7 nucleotides align to TRBD1. J lost 2 bases, V lost 10 bases, and 9 bases had no gene match. This CDR3 is built from 14 residues. Germline CDR1 reads LNHDA; CDR2 reads SQIVND (reference sequence). CDR3 DNA: TGTGCCACCGGCCGGGACAGTTTCACAGATACGCAGTATTTT. As protein: CATGRDSFTDTQYF.

The chain couples TRBV6-5 to TRBJ1-6, with D unclear. Germline CDR1 MNHEY, CDR2 SVGAGI. The CDR3 contains 13 residues. Trimming stripped 8 bases from V and 6 bases from J, with 11 bases between. The DNA for the CDR3 is TGTGCCAGCGGGCTAGAGATTAATTCACCCCTCCACTTT. It encodes CASGLEINSPLHF.

The rearrangement uses TRBV28 and TRBJ1-5; a weak D match, TRBD1 (6 bases). From germline, CDR1 is MDHEN and CDR2 SYDVKM. This CDR3 contains 14 residues. The V and J ends lost 5 bases and 7 bases respectively, with 15 bases between them. The CDR3 DNA reads TGTGCCAGCAGTAGGACAGTTCCGGAACAGCCCCAGCATTTT. This encodes CASSRTVPEQPQHF.

The rearrangement joins TRBV11-2 to TRBJ2-2; 14 bases align to TRBD2. The CDR3 is 14 amino acids. The V segment lost 8 bases and the J segment 4 bases; nucleotides outside the gene matches: 0. Germline loops: CDR1 SGHAT, CDR2 FQNNGV. CDR3 sequence: CASGLAGGTGELFF. The CDR3, as DNA: TGTGCCAGCGGACTAGCGGGGGGCACCGGGGAGCTGTTTTTT.

The chain is built from TRBV2 and TRBJ1-3, with 7 bases aligning to TRBD1. J was trimmed by 4 bases and V by 6 bases; bases with no gene match: 6. Germline V gene data show CDR1 as SNHLY and CDR2 as FYNNEI. This CDR3 spans 14 amino acids. CDR3 coding DNA: TGTGCCAGCAGGGCCCAGACAGGGGGAAACACCATATATTTT. Translation: CASRAQTGGNTIYF.

This chain links TRBV3-1 (or the pseudogene TRBV3-2) with TRBJ1-1; D remains unclear. Germline V gene sequence: CDR1 LGHDT, CDR2 YNNKEL (reference sequence). V was trimmed by 6 bases and J by 3 bases, leaving 11 bases between them. This CDR3 has 13 amino acids. The DNA of the CDR3 is TGTGCCAGCAGTCCAGATACAGACACTGAAGCTTTCTTT. Translation gives CASSPDTDTEAFF.

The chain is built from TRBV5-1 and TRBJ2-3; D is perhaps TRBD1 (6 bases). V lost 5 bases and J lost 3, with 28 bases in between. CDR1 and CDR2 from the germline V gene are SGHRS and YFSETQ. This CDR3 spans 19 amino acids. CDR3: CASSIPTRDTGNPTDTQYF. The CDR3 DNA reads TGCGCCAGCAGTATCCCTACCCGGGACACCGGTAATCCAACAGATACGCAGTATTTT.

The chain has TRBV9 and TRBJ2-6; D may match TRBD1 or TRBD2 (5 bases each). Germline CDR1 reads SGDLS; CDR2 reads YYNGEE. V was trimmed by 3 bases and J by 0 bases, leaving 10 bases between them. CDR3 length: 16 amino acids. CDR3 residues: CASSAKGTSGANVLTF. The CDR3 DNA sequence: TGTGCCAGCAGCGCTAAGGGGACCTCTGGGGCCAACGTCCTGACTTTC. The variable domain in full, completed from reference TRBV9 and TRBJ2-6, reads DSGVTQTPKHLITATGQRVTLRCSPRSGDLSVYWYQQSLDQGLQFLIQYYNGEERAKGNILERFSAQQFPDLHSELNLSSLELGDSALYFCASSAKGTSGANVLTFGAGSRLTVL.

V and J are TRBV5-6 and TRBJ2-7, with D possibly matching TRBD2 (6 bases). Germline lookup yields CDR1 SGHDT and CDR2 YYEEEE. CDR3 length: 16 residues. Deletions cut 4 bases from V and 2 bases from J, with 19 bases between. The CDR3, as DNA: TGTGCCAGCAGCCTCTGGGGGGAAGGGGTAACCTACGAGCAGTACTTC. This encodes CASSLWGEGVTYEQYF.

On this clone: Other DNA sequences in this sample translate to the same CDR3. The genes are TRBV19 and TRBJ2-7; possible D gene TRBD2, 6 bases. V lost 5 bases and J 1 base, leaving 9 bases between the germline ends. This CDR3 has 13 residues. In germline, CDR1 is LNHDA, CDR2 SQIVND (reference sequence). CDR3 in DNA: TGTGCCAGTAGTCGGGGGATATCCTACGAGCAGTACTTC. Its translation: CASSRGISYEQYF.

The chain couples TRBV6-5 to TRBJ2-7; possibly TRBD1 or TRBD2 for D (5 bases each). Trimming stripped 6 bases from V and 6 bases from J, with 21 bases between. Germline CDR1 is MNHEY and CDR2 is SVGAGI. CDR3 length: 15 amino acids. CDR3 protein: CASRQLHGEGTEQYF. The CDR3 DNA is TGTGCCAGCAGGCAACTTCATGGTGAGGGGACCGAGCAGTACTTC.

V gene TRBV29-1 combines with J gene TRBJ1-1, with TRBD1 matching 8 bases. Germline values: CDR1 SQVTM, CDR2 ANQGSEA. Trimming at V came to 5 bases and at J to 5 bases, leaving 7 bases not matched to a gene. The CDR3 contains 13 residues. CDR3 bases: TGCAGCGTTATCAGGGGGCGTTTAACTGAAGCTTTCTTT. Protein: CSVIRGRLTEAFF.

The chain is built from TRBV4-2 and TRBJ2-2; 10 bases are a match to TRBD1. The CDR3 totals 17 residues. From germline, CDR1 is LGHNA and CDR2 YNFKEQ. The V and J ends lost 1 base and 5 bases, in that order; junction bases with no gene match: 7. CDR3 nucleotides: TGTGCCAGCAGCCAAGGATACGACAGGGGGCAGACCGGGGAGCTGTTTTTT. Translation: CASSQGYDRGQTGELFF.

The chain joins TRBV20-1 to TRBJ1-1; D unresolved. The CDR3 spans 11 residues. Looked up from germline, CDR1 is DFQATT and CDR2 is SNEGSKA (reference sequence). Between the trimmed V and J ends, which lost 8 bases and 5 bases, there was a span of 12 bases. CDR3 protein: CSRHLGTEAFF. The CDR3 DNA follows: TGCAGTCGCCATTTAGGGACTGAAGCTTTCTTT.

This chain connects TRBV11-2 to TRBJ2-7, with 10 bases aligning to TRBD1. CDR1 is SGHAT and CDR2 is FQNNGV in the germline V gene. The length of the CDR3 is 14 residues. V dropped 5 bases and J dropped 4; count of bases not matched to a gene: 5. The CDR3, as DNA: TGTGCCAGCAGCACTGGGACAGGGGTATACGAGCAGTACTTC. As protein: CASSTGTGVYEQYF.

This clone was seen more than once but under ten times. The chain has TRBV5-1 and TRBJ2-1; D gene uncertain. In germline, CDR1 is SGHRS, CDR2 YFSETQ. Deletions cut 1 base from V and 4 bases from J, with 12 bases between. This CDR3 spans 15 amino acids. CDR3 amino acids: CASSLPETSYNEQFF. The CDR3 DNA is TGCGCCAGCAGCTTGCCTGAGACTTCTTACAATGAGCAGTTCTTC.

The genes are TRBV30 and TRBJ2-1, with D uncertain. V was trimmed by 4 bases and J by 8 bases, leaving 15 bases between them. CDR1 GTSNPN and CDR2 SVGIG come from the germline V gene (reference sequence). The CDR3 loop spans 13 amino acids. The CDR3 protein is CAWMGKGGYEQFF. The CDR3 bases are TGTGCCTGGATGGGGAAGGGCGGTTATGAGCAGTTCTTC.

V gene TRBV2 combines with J gene TRBJ1-1, with TRBD1 matching 10 bases. This CDR3 comprises 13 residues. The V and J ends lost 5 bases and 7 bases, in that order; junction bases with no gene match: 4. CDR1 is SNHLY and CDR2 is FYNNEI in the germline V gene. The CDR3 protein is CASSKDRGDEAFF. The CDR3 DNA reads TGTGCCAGCAGTAAGGACAGGGGGGATGAAGCTTTCTTT.

This sequence joins TRBV5-4 and TRBJ2-3, with 10 bases aligning to TRBD1. The CDR3 length is 16 residues. Losses at the gene ends were 7 bases for V and 1 base for J; bases not matched to a gene: 9. Germline assignment: CDR1 SGHNT and CDR2 YYREEE (reference sequence). The CDR3 nucleotides are TGTGCCAGCCGGGACAGGGGCAACGCGGGCACAGATACGCAGTATTTT. Encoded protein: CASRDRGNAGTDTQYF.

The rearrangement links TRBV9 to TRBJ2-2; no definite D call. Germline assignment: CDR1 SGDLS and CDR2 YYNGEE. Trimming removed 4 bases at V and 1 base at J, with 8 bases between. This CDR3 region has 14 residues. The CDR3 loop is CASSTSKNTGELFF. DNA of the CDR3: TGTGCCAGCAGCACCTCAAAGAACACCGGGGAGCTGTTTTTT.

This clone was counted once. V is TRBV12-5 and J is TRBJ1-2; D is unclear. CDR3 length: 15 amino acids. Germline CDR1 is LGHNT and CDR2 is FRNRAP. Trimming took off 7 bases at V and 0 bases at J, with 15 bases between the two ends. The CDR3 sequence: CASADPGTTNYGYTF. The CDR3 coding sequence is TGTGCTAGTGCGGACCCCGGCACGACTAACTATGGCTACACCTTC.

V usage is TRBV2 and J usage is TRBJ2-2; D perhaps matches TRBD1 (6 bases). This CDR3 has 15 residues. Germline assignment: CDR1 SNHLY and CDR2 FYNNEI. The V and J ends lost 8 bases and 2 bases respectively, with 15 bases between them. CDR3 region: CASGGRKRNTGELFF. The CDR3, as DNA: TGTGCCAGCGGGGGCAGGAAGCGAAACACCGGGGAGCTGTTTTTT.

The rearrangement joins TRBV7-2 to TRBJ1-3; D gene ambiguous. Trimming pared 5 bases from V and 4 bases from J, leaving 6 bases between. The germline V gene encodes CDR1 SGHTA and CDR2 FQGNSA. The length of the CDR3 is 12 residues. The CDR3 loop reads CASSPGGNTIYF. In DNA, the CDR3 is TGTGCCAGCAGCCCGGGAGGAAACACCATATATTTT.

The J gene is TRBJ1-2, the V gene TRBV30; the D is unclear. V was clipped by 0 bases and J by 4 bases, with 3 bases between them. In germline, CDR1 is GTSNPN, CDR2 SVGIG (reference sequence). This CDR3 has 11 amino acids. CDR3 sequence reads: CAWSVSYGYTF. CDR3 in DNA: TGTGCCTGGAGTGTGTCCTATGGCTACACCTTC.

The chain uses TRBV7-9 and TRBJ2-3, with D unclear. The CDR3 covers 15 residues. V dropped 5 bases and J dropped 2 bases, with 14 bases sitting between them. Germline CDR1 reads SEHNR; CDR2 reads FQNEAQ (reference sequence). CDR3: CASSKPLGNTDTQYF. The CDR3, as DNA: TGTGCCAGCAGCAAGCCTCTAGGTAACACAGATACGCAGTATTTT.

V is TRBV30 and J is TRBJ1-1; 9 bases match TRBD1. Germline lookup yields CDR1 GTSNPN and CDR2 SVGIG (reference sequence). V trimming: 5 bases; J trimming: 8 bases; junction bases outside the gene matches: 12. The CDR3 is made up of 14 amino acids. In nucleotides, the CDR3 is TGTGCCTGGCGAGATGGACAGGGGATTTTCGAAGCTTTCTTT. Its protein is CAWRDGQGIFEAFF.

The chain is built from TRBV3-1 (or the pseudogene TRBV3-2) and TRBJ1-1; D not resolved. The ends were cut back, 2 bases at V and 1 base at J, with 8 bases in the middle. The CDR3 totals 14 residues. Germline V lookup: CDR1 LGHDT, CDR2 YNNKEL (reference sequence). The DNA of the CDR3 is TGTGCCAGCAGCCAATCGCCCAGGAACACTGAAGCTTTCTTT. This codes for CASSQSPRNTEAFF.

Of note for this clone: One end of the junction varies from germline; a read error may be responsible. The rearrangement links TRBV11-2 to TRBJ1-5, with D possibly being TRBD1 (6 bases). The V gene's germline CDR1 is SGHAT and CDR2 FQNNGV. This CDR3 contains 14 residues. The DNA of the CDR3 is TGTGCCAGCAGCTTAGGAGGGGACAATCGGCCCCAGCATTTT. The encoded protein is CASSLGGDNRPQHF.